This TCR beta chain was captured by sequencing in a study of response to subunit inactivated influenza vaccine. Notes on the study in general: T cells newly recruited by each seasonal influenza vaccination are few, the authors suggested.

The sample holds many counts of this clonotype. Its specificity is not known. TCRdb fed the RT-PCR reads into MiXCR, producing one record per CDR3 protein. This sample has around 480,000 distinct CDR3 sequences; about 10% occur once, and the top ten carry about 12%. The sequences come from PBMCs from blood, collected about 40 days after vaccination. This TCR was sampled from a man between 45 and 60 years old who received an inactivated influenza vaccine.

This CDR3 is CASRGTVPEAFF. CDR3 nucleotide sequence: TGTGCCAGCAGAGGGACAGTTCCTGAAGCTTTCTTT. The rearrangement links TRBV6-5 to TRBJ1-1, with 7 bases fitting TRBD1. This CDR3 region has 12 residues. V lost 6 bases, J lost 6 bases, and 4 bases stayed unmatched. Germline assignment: CDR1 MNHEY and CDR2 SVGAGI.